This T cell receptor beta chain was sequenced in a study of cytomegalovirus exposure and HLA in healthy donors. Study in general: The Caucasian-associated ancestry cluster held less than 85% of around 380 genotyped donors.

In this sample, this clone turned up a few times. Its antigen is not known. The PCR employed 60 Vbeta primers together with 13 Jbeta primers. TCRdb's table, derived via immunoSEQ multiplex PCR, lists solely in-frame clones and lacks some. This sample has 55,000 to 85,000 clones, with 75% to 90% found just once. Study-level points and caveats: The number of N-insertions in an Asian-associated ancestry cluster was reportedly below the approximately 700-donor mean in a later analysis. Productive status was seen about 90% or about 30% of the time for most TCR beta V segments in an earlier analysis. Analyses of presence/absence relied on an assumption of roughly uniform sequencing depth across donors.

CDR3 length: 13 amino acids. Per germline, CDR1 MNHNY and CDR2 SVGAGI (reference sequence). V was trimmed by 0 bases and J by 5 bases, leaving 6 bases between them. This sequence joins TRBV6-6 and TRBJ2-3; D unclear. This clonotype was sampled from a woman in her twenties or thirties in good health and CMV-seronegative. Material: PBMCs. CDR3 nucleotides: TGTGCCAGCAGTTACTCGAGGTTAGATACGCAGTATTTT. Translated, it gives CASSYSRLDTQYF.